Presented here are 27 T cell receptor beta chains from one specimen sequenced in a study of T cells in Graves' hyperthyroidism and ophthalmopathy. Regions amplified from RNA transcripts were the TCR beta CDR3 regions. Primed by the HTBI set, a first-round RT-PCR was run on the TCR CDR3. TCRdb called the multiplex PCR reads again in MiXCR, with one record for every CDR3 protein. The sample contains a few hundred thousand distinct CDR3 sequences, more than 45% of which appear only once. Sequenced input: peripheral blood or thyroid tissue (not recorded which). The receptors were gathered from an adult woman with Graves' disease, either hyperthyroidism or ophthalmopathy (not recorded which).

This clonotype was counted many times. The chain is built from TRBV5-4 and TRBJ2-7; D is perhaps TRBD2 (6 bases). Per the germline V gene, CDR1 is SGHNT and CDR2 is YYREEE (reference sequence). The CDR3 consists of 15 residues. Trimming shortened V by 3 bases and J by 1 base, and 14 bases separated the two germline ends. This CDR3 reads CASSSSAGPSYEQYF. CDR3 sequence (DNA): TGTGCCAGCAGCTCCTCAGCGGGCCCATCCTACGAGCAGTACTTC.

This clonotype was found many times. This sequence joins TRBV7-2 and TRBJ1-6; no reliable D call. The CDR3 loop spans 17 amino acids. CDR1 is SGHTA, CDR2 FQGNSA, per germline. V was shortened by 1 base and J by 0 bases, with 10 bases between the two germline ends. The CDR3 region has the DNA TGTGCCAGCAGCTTAGTGAGCCCGAGCTCCTATAATTCACCCCTCCACTTT. This translates into CASSLVSPSSYNSPLHF.

This sequence joins TRBV3-1 and TRBJ1-3; D is perhaps TRBD1 (5 bases). This CDR3 is 17 amino acids long. Trimming took off 0 bases at V and 0 bases at J, with 12 bases between the two ends. Germline V gene data show CDR1 as LGHDT and CDR2 as YNNKEL (reference sequence). The DNA for the CDR3 is TGTGCCAGCAGCCAAGATCTCGCTGGGACCTCTGGAAACACCATATATTTT. This encodes CASSQDLAGTSGNTIYF.

The chain combines TRBV5-6 with TRBJ1-2; D not certain. The germline V and J ends were trimmed by 0 bases and 0 bases, with 6 bases remaining between them. Germline loops: CDR1 SGHDT, CDR2 YYEEEE. The CDR3 length is 14 residues. The CDR3 coding sequence is TGTGCCAGCAGCTTGGGACCCACTAACTATGGCTACACCTTC. Protein product: CASSLGPTNYGYTF.

This clonotype was picked up many times. J is TRBJ2-7 and V is TRBV20-1; the match to TRBD2 covers 7 bases. This CDR3 is built from 15 residues. J lost 5 bases, V lost 0 bases, and 10 bases had no gene match. The germline V gene has CDR1 DFQATT and CDR2 SNEGSKA (reference sequence). This CDR3 is CSARDWGEGPDEQYF. In DNA, the CDR3 is TGCAGTGCTAGAGATTGGGGGGAGGGCCCGGACGAGCAGTACTTC.

This clonotype was detected many times. This chain connects TRBV7-6 to TRBJ2-5; D is unclear. The CDR3 runs to 12 residues. CDR1 is SGHVS, CDR2 FNYEAQ, per germline. V was cut by 6 bases and J by 7 bases, with 12 bases left in between. The CDR3 here is CASRSPTGTQYF. Here the CDR3 DNA reads TGTGCCAGCAGGTCTCCCACGGGGACCCAGTACTTC.

Worth noting for this clonotype: Just one base apart from a much larger clone, this may be a read error. The rearrangement uses TRBV12-3 or TRBV12-4 and TRBJ2-7, with TRBD1 matching over 7 bases. The trim removed 8 bases at V and 3 bases at J, leaving 10 bases unmatched. The CDR3 is 14 residues long. CDR3 amino acids: CASGSRDRYYEQYF. CDR3 coding DNA: TGTGCCAGCGGTTCCCGGGACAGATACTACGAGCAGTACTTC.

This clonotype was seen repeatedly, ten times or more. The V call is TRBV7-6, the J call TRBJ2-7, with 7 nucleotides matching TRBD2. CDR1 is SGHVS, CDR2 FNYEAQ, per germline. This CDR3 has 17 amino acids. V was pared by 5 bases and J by 4 bases, with 17 bases of the junction left unmatched. This CDR3 is CASSPSTGPSGSYEQYF. CDR3 DNA: TGTGCCAGCAGCCCCTCCACGGGGCCTAGCGGTTCATACGAGCAGTACTTC.

Turning to this clonotype: It is likely a read error, because the conserved phenylalanine at the end of the CDR3 is missing. The chain is built from TRBV7-2 and TRBJ2-3; D unclear. The CDR3 totals 13 residues. V was clipped by 11 bases and J by 1 base, with 13 bases between them. Germline-derived CDR1 and CDR2 are SGHTA and FQGNSA. The chain's CDR3 is CACARAGTDTQYL. The CDR3, as DNA: TGTGCCTGCGCAAGGGCGGGCACAGATACGCAGTATCTT.

This clonotype was seen ten or more times. The chain links TRBV6-5 to TRBJ2-6, with no clear D. V shed 6 bases and J shed 0 bases, with 15 bases lying between them. Germline assignment: CDR1 MNHEY and CDR2 SVGAGI. The CDR3 has 17 residues. The CDR3 sequence is CASSHPGASSGANVLTF. The CDR3 DNA reads TGTGCCAGCAGCCATCCAGGCGCGAGCTCTGGGGCCAACGTCCTGACTTTC.

This clonotype was found many times. The CDR3 bases are TGTGCCAGCAGCCAGGGGGTCGGGAGTGAATACGAGCAGTACTTC. Encoded protein: CASSQGVGSEYEQYF. The V and J genes are TRBV7-3 and TRBJ2-7, with a possible D match to TRBD1 (7 bases). Germline CDR1 is SGHTA and CDR2 is FQGTGA. This CDR3 is 15 amino acids long. The ends were cut back, 5 bases at V and 4 bases at J, with 18 bases in the middle.

This clonotype was seen only once. This rearrangement joins TRBV10-2 to TRBJ1-1; 8 bases agree with TRBD1. V gave up 2 bases and J gave up 4 bases; unmatched junction bases: 15. This CDR3 spans 18 amino acids. Germline values: CDR1 WSHSY, CDR2 SAAADI. The CDR3 DNA reads as TGCGCCAGCAGTGAGAGGTTCGGAAGGTGGACAGGGAGCACTGAAGCTTTCTTT. It encodes CASSERFGRWTGSTEAFF.

For this clonotype: The conserved closing phenylalanine or tryptophan is absent in this CDR3, likely reflecting a read error. The chain employs TRBV10-3 and TRBJ1-1, with a possible D match to TRBD1 (5 bases). The V end lost 4 bases, the J end lost 5 bases, and 14 bases lay between the germline ends. The CDR3 consists of 14 residues. Germline V gene lookup returns CDR1 ENHRY and CDR2 SYGVKD. This chain's CDR3 is CAISGTNWGTEAFL. CDR3 bases: TGTGCCATCAGTGGGACGAACTGGGGGACTGAAGCTTTCCTT.

V is TRBV29-1 and J is TRBJ2-7; D is possibly TRBD2 (6 bases). CDR3 length: 13 residues. V shed 4 bases and J shed 2 bases, with 12 bases lying between them. The germline gives CDR1 SQVTM, CDR2 ANQGSEA. The CDR3 here is CSVAGLSTYEQYF. The CDR3 DNA follows: TGCAGCGTTGCGGGACTGTCAACCTACGAGCAGTACTTC.

This rearrangement joins TRBV19 to TRBJ1-1; no reliable D call. In germline, CDR1 is LNHDA, CDR2 SQIVND (reference sequence). The CDR3 has 13 residues. V was clipped by 7 bases and J by 5 bases, with 14 bases between them. The CDR3 DNA follows: TGTGCCAGTACGAATAACGGGAATACTGAAGCTTTCTTT. It encodes CASTNNGNTEAFF.

The rearrangement joins TRBV15 to TRBJ1-4, with D perhaps matching TRBD1 (5 bases). Trimming left V 5 bases short and J 3 bases short, with 10 bases between. CDR1 and CDR2 from the germline V gene are LNHNV and YYDKDF (reference sequence). The CDR3 sequence is 14 residues long. Written as DNA, the CDR3 is TGTGCCACCAGCGGCGGGACGGCTAATGAAAAACTGTTTTTT. Amino acids: CATSGGTANEKLFF.

At least ten counts were recorded for this clonotype. The rearrangement joins TRBV7-3 to TRBJ2-2; the D gene is possibly TRBD2 (5 bases). Looked up from germline, CDR1 is SGHTA and CDR2 is FQGTGA. The CDR3 extends over 13 amino acids. V lost 6 bases to trimming and J lost 6 bases, with 11 bases between them. CDR3 residues: CASSRGLAGELFF. CDR3 nucleotide sequence: TGTGCCAGCAGTCGAGGACTTGCCGGGGAGCTGTTTTTT.

This clonotype has ten or more counts. The rearrangement links TRBV5-1 to TRBJ1-1, with 7 bases aligning to TRBD1. The CDR3 has 17 amino acids. The V gene end was trimmed by 1 base and the J gene end by 1 base; junction bases not matched to a gene: 10. Germline lookup yields CDR1 SGHRS and CDR2 YFSETQ. CDR3 sequence (DNA): TGCGCCAGCAGCTTGACAGGGGCGCGCCGAAAGAACACTGAAGCTTTCTTT. Its translation is CASSLTGARRKNTEAFF.

Many counts were recorded for this clonotype. The chain is built from TRBV5-1 and TRBJ2-7; 12 bases agree with TRBD1. The CDR3 is 14 residues long. Germline CDR1 and CDR2: SGHRS and YFSETQ. V was pared by 3 bases and J by 5 bases, with 3 bases of the junction left unmatched. The CDR3 nucleotides are TGCGCCAGCAGCTATGGGACAGGGGGCGACGAGCAGTACTTC. Its translation: CASSYGTGGDEQYF.

The J gene is TRBJ1-2, the V gene TRBV2; 7 bases map to TRBD1. Germline V lookup: CDR1 SNHLY, CDR2 FYNNEI. The ends lost 8 bases at V and 3 bases at J; junction bases unmatched: 6. The CDR3 has 13 residues. Here the CDR3 DNA reads TGTGCCAGCTTGGGCCAGGGGGACTATGGCTACACCTTC. It translates to CASLGQGDYGYTF. Combining the CDR3 with reference TRBV2 and TRBJ1-2 gives the whole variable domain EPEVTQTPSHQVTQMGQEVILRCVPISNHLYFYWYRQILGQKVEFLVSFYNNEISEKSEIFDDQFSVERPDGSNFTLKIRSTKLEDSAMYFCASLGQGDYGYTFGSGTRLTVV.

This clonotype showed up just once. The rearrangement uses TRBV7-9 and TRBJ2-7; tentative D call: TRBD1 (6 bases). Deletions cut 8 bases from V and 2 bases from J, with 16 bases between. CDR1 SEHNR and CDR2 FQNEAQ come from the germline V gene (reference sequence). The CDR3 totals 14 residues. Here the CDR3 reads CASGQGIGTYEQYF. Here the CDR3 DNA reads TGTGCCAGCGGTCAGGGGATAGGAACCTACGAGCAGTACTTC.

The chain joins TRBV28 to TRBJ2-7; D gene unclear. Germline loops: CDR1 MDHEN, CDR2 SYDVKM. V was shortened by 2 bases and J by 6 bases, with 11 bases between the two germline ends. The CDR3 extends over 13 amino acids. The CDR3 loop is CASSLKGRLEQYF. In DNA form, the CDR3 reads TGTGCCAGCAGTTTAAAAGGCCGGCTCGAGCAGTACTTC.

The chain joins TRBV11-2 to TRBJ1-1, with TRBD1 matching 7 bases. CDR3 length: 15 amino acids. CDR1 and CDR2 from the germline V gene are SGHAT and FQNNGV. Trimming cost V 7 bases and J 11 bases; bases outside gene matches: 19. CDR3 loop: CASTRGGRTGTRAFF. The CDR3 nucleotides are TGTGCCAGCACCCGAGGGGGGCGGACAGGTACAAGGGCTTTCTTT.

This chain joins TRBV2 and TRBJ1-5, with D perhaps TRBD1 (5 bases). Per germline, CDR1 SNHLY and CDR2 FYNNEI. The length of the CDR3 is 13 residues. The V and J ends lost 6 bases and 4 bases respectively, with 10 bases between them. The CDR3 loop is CASRGPGNQPQHF. In nucleotides, the CDR3 is TGTGCCAGCAGGGGGCCAGGTAATCAGCCCCAGCATTTT.

This chain links TRBV28 with TRBJ1-1, with 7 bases aligning to TRBD1. V was pared by 0 bases and J by 1 base, with 2 bases of the junction left unmatched. Germline V gene data show CDR1 as MDHEN and CDR2 as SYDVKM. The CDR3 has 15 residues. The CDR3 sequence is CASSLWTGTNTEAFF. The DNA for the CDR3 is TGTGCCAGCAGTTTATGGACAGGGACGAACACTGAAGCTTTCTTT.

This chain uses TRBV10-3 with TRBJ1-1, with 8 bases lining up with TRBD1. Per germline, CDR1 ENHRY and CDR2 SYGVKD. V gave up 0 bases and J gave up 10 bases; unmatched junction bases: 7. There are 14 residues in the CDR3. The CDR3 loop reads CAISESDRDPTAFF. The CDR3 DNA is TGTGCCATCAGTGAGTCGGACAGGGACCCCACAGCTTTCTTT.

The rearrangement joins TRBV7-2 to TRBJ2-7; no firm D call. In germline, CDR1 is SGHTA, CDR2 FQGNSA. This CDR3 is 12 amino acids long. V dropped 5 bases and J dropped 4 bases, with 9 bases sitting between them. The CDR3 spells CASSPIGYEQYF. The DNA for the CDR3 is TGTGCCAGCAGCCCTATAGGATACGAGCAGTACTTC. The complete variable domain, with remaining parts taken from reference TRBV7-2 and TRBJ2-7, reads GAGVSQSPSNKVTEKGKDVELRCDPISGHTALYWYRQSLGQGLEFLIYFQGNSAPDKSGLPSDRFSAERTGGSVSTLTIQRTQQEDSAVYLCASSPIGYEQYFGPGTRLTVT.